This is a list of T cell receptor beta chains from one sample in a study of kidney transplant recipient with SARS-CoV-2 infection. TCRdb processed the reads anew with MiXCR; each CDR3 protein has one entry. Among fewer than 250,000 distinct CDR3 sequences listed, 29% were seen once. The material sequenced was a blood sample, taken at baseline and between days 110 and 120 from a kidney transplant recipient. The receptor source for this set is a young adult male patient who had COVID-19 and was a kidney transplant recipient. Some T cells may be the graft donor's. CDR3s include the opening cysteine and the closing phenylalanine or tryptophan. A D gene is named only where the DNA matches it firmly. Part of the rows lack a size; the others show once, few, many or a class for expanded clones.

TRBV12-3/TRBV12-4	13	NA	many	TRBJ2-5	TGTGCCAGCAGTTTGTGGGTTGGGGAGACCCAGTACTTC	CASSLWVGETQYF
TRBV5-3	16	NA	many	TRBJ1-2	TGTGCCAGATTTGTAACAGTGGTGAGAAAGACCTATGGCTACACCTTC	CARFVTVVRKTYGYTF
TRBV5-4	16	NA	many	TRBJ2-7	TGTGCCAGCAGCTTGGGGGGGGGCGGCTCTCTTGGGGAGCAGTACTTC	CASSLGGGGSLGEQYF
TRBV6-4	16	TRBD2	NA	TRBJ2-1	TGTGCCAGCAGTCTCTCGGGCGGGAGTCCCTACAATGAGCAGTTCTTC	CASSLSGGSPYNEQFF
TRBV5-1	13	NA	many	TRBJ1-2	TGCGCCAGCAGCCGTGACACCGCCTATGGCTACACCTTC	CASSRDTAYGYTF
TRBV4-3	12	TRBD1	many	TRBJ2-3	TGCGCCAGCAGCCAATTAGGGACAGGCATGTATTTT	CASSQLGTGMYF
TRBV5-1	14	NA	many	TRBJ1-2	TGCGCCAGCAGCTCTTGGGGTCAGGGCGATGGCTACACCTTC	CASSSWGQGDGYTF
TRBV24-1	15	TRBD2	many	TRBJ2-7	TGTGCCACCAGTGATTCTAGCGGGTCACCCTACGAGCAGTACTTC	CATSDSSGSPYEQYF
TRBV3-1	17	NA	NA	TRBJ2-5	TGTGCCAGCAGCTTATTATTTCCCATTTCTTTCTCTGAGACCCAGTACTTC	CASSLLFPISFSETQYF
TRBV11-3	16	NA	many	TRBJ2-3	TGTGCCAGCAGCCAAGCGGCTAGCCTAAGCACAGATACGCAGTATTTT	CASSQAASLSTDTQYF
TRBV4-2	15	NA	NA	TRBJ1-5	TGTGCCAGCAGCCGAGATTGGTCGGGTAATCAGCCCCAGCATTTT	CASSRDWSGNQPQHF
TRBV11-2	14	NA	many	TRBJ2-7	TGTGCCAGCAGCACAATCCAGGGTTATGACGAGCAGTACTTC	CASSTIQGYDEQYF
TRBV20-1	16	TRBD1	many	TRBJ2-5	TGCAGTGCCACAGAGTTCGGGACAGGGGCTCAAGAGACCCAGTACTTC	CSATEFGTGAQETQYF
TRBV7-2	14	NA	many	TRBJ1-2	TGTGCCAGCAGCTTACAGACTACTAACTATGGCTACACCTTC	CASSLQTTNYGYTF
TRBV3-1	17	NA	many	TRBJ1-2	TGTGCCAGCAGCTGGTGCGTCACCCTTCGAAAGACCTATGGCTACACCTTC	CASSWCVTLRKTYGYTF
TRBV13	15	TRBD1	many	TRBJ2-1	TGTGCCAGCAGCTTAGGAGGGGGCCCACGGAATGAGCAGTTCTTC	CASSLGGGPRNEQFF
TRBV15	14	NA	many	TRBJ2-1	TGTGCCACCAGCAGAGATACCGGTTACAATGAGCAGTTCTTC	CATSRDTGYNEQFF
TRBV3-1	17	NA	many	TRBJ1-2	TGTGCCAGCAGCACCCGGCGCACCCTTCGAAAGACCTATGGCTACACCTTC	CASSTRRTLRKTYGYTF
TRBV5-3	16	NA	many	TRBJ1-2	TGTGCCAGAATTTTTGGAGTGGTGAGAAAGACCTATGGCTACACCTTC	CARIFGVVRKTYGYTF
TRBV11-1	15	TRBD2	few	TRBJ2-3	TGTGCCAGCAGGCCGACTAGCGGGGGCACAGATACGCAGTATTTT	CASRPTSGGTDTQYF
TRBV6-5	17	NA	many	TRBJ1-2	TGTGCCAGCAGTTCTTATGTCTCTATGCGAAAGACCTATGGCTACACCTTC	CASSSYVSMRKTYGYTF
TRBV4-3	22	TRBD1	many	TRBJ1-2	TGCGCCAGCAGCAACCGATACAGGGGGCCGGCTGAGTCGGGTTTTTCGGGTTATGGCTACACCTTC	CASSNRYRGPAESGFSGYGYTF
TRBV5-1	14	NA	few	TRBJ2-1	TGCGCCAGCAGCTTGGCGGGATGGGACAATGAGCAGTTCTTC	CASSLAGWDNEQFF
TRBV24-1	15	NA	many	TRBJ1-1	TGTGCCACCAGAGATTCGAGGGGAGCGAACACTGAAGCTTTCTTT	CATRDSRGANTEAFF
TRBV5-6	15	TRBD1	many	TRBJ1-1	TGTGCCAGCAGACTCCGGACAGGCCCGAACACTGAAGCTTTCTTT	CASRLRTGPNTEAFF
TRBV6-5	17	NA	NA	TRBJ1-2	TGTGCCAGCACTTTGCGTGCGGAATGTAGAAAGACCTATGGCTACACCTTC	CASTLRAECRKTYGYTF
TRBV18	15	NA	many	TRBJ1-1	TGTGCCAGCTCACCCAGGGGACAAGACGGCGCTGAAGCTTTCTTT	CASSPRGQDGAEAFF
TRBV9	16	NA	many	TRBJ1-3	TGTGCCAGCAGCGTAGCTTTAGGCATCTCTGGAAACACCATATATTTT	CASSVALGISGNTIYF
TRBV6-5	16	TRBD2	many	TRBJ2-1	TGTGCCAGCAGTTACTCCCCCGGGAGGGCCGGTTTAGAGCAGTTCTTC	CASSYSPGRAGLEQFF
TRBV15	19	TRBD2	many	TRBJ2-7	TGTGCCACCAGCAGACGAGGGACTAGCGGGGTGACAAGCTCCTACGAGCAGTACTTC	CATSRRGTSGVTSSYEQYF
TRBV7-2	15	TRBD1	many	TRBJ1-1	TGTGCCAGCAGCTTAGGTCGGACAGGGATAACTGAAGCTTTCTTT	CASSLGRTGITEAFF
TRBV9	17	TRBD2	many	TRBJ2-3	TGTGCCAGCAGCGCAGACGTTAGCCCGGGGGGGGCGGGAACGCAGTATTTT	CASSADVSPGGAGTQYF
TRBV2	15	TRBD2	many	TRBJ2-7	TGTGCCAGCAGGGGGGGACTAGCGGGAGCCTACGAGCAGTACTTC	CASRGGLAGAYEQYF
TRBV9	16	NA	many	TRBJ1-2	TGTGCCAGCAGCGTAGGTCCCCGGGTGTCAAGGGATGGCTACACCTTC	CASSVGPRVSRDGYTF
TRBV2	13	NA	many	TRBJ1-2	TGTGCCAGCAGTGAGGGGGAAAACTATGGCTACACCTTC	CASSEGENYGYTF
TRBV30	16	NA	few	TRBJ1-2	TGTGCCTGGTTCGACAAGCGTTATAGAAAGACCTATGGCTACACCTTC	CAWFDKRYRKTYGYTF
TRBV9	16	NA	NA	TRBJ1-2	TGTGCCAGCGTTTTCAGGTACTCAAGAAAGACCTATGGCTACACCTTC	CASVFRYSRKTYGYTF
TRBV10-3	14	TRBD1	many	TRBJ1-5	TGTGCCGCGACAGGGGATCATAGCAATCAGCCCCAGCATTTT	CAATGDHSNQPQHF
TRBV20-1	14	NA	many	TRBJ1-3	TGCAGTGCTAGCCCCGGATTCTCTGGAAACACCATATATTTT	CSASPGFSGNTIYF
TRBV30	12	NA	many	TRBJ2-3	TGTGCCTGGAGACGAGTGACAGATACGCAGTATTTT	CAWRRVTDTQYF
TRBV24-1	12	NA	many	TRBJ2-3	TGTGCCACCAGTGATAGGAAAGATACGCAGTATTTT	CATSDRKDTQYF
TRBV5-1	14	TRBD1	NA	TRBJ1-2	TGCACCAGCAGGACTGGACAGGGGGTCTATGGCTACACCTTC	CTSRTGQGVYGYTF